The rows below give T cell receptor beta chains drawn from one sample of a study of blood T cell repertoires in COVID-19. Some clones are missing from TCRdb's copy, which holds only in-frame ones; the method was immunoSEQ multiplex PCR. The sample comprises a few hundred thousand clones, 87% of which are singletons, and about 6% rests with the top ten. Material for sequencing was PBMCs or T cells enriched from blood (not recorded which). These receptors came from a woman in her thirties or forties who had recovered from COVID-19. Both conserved end residues are part of each CDR3. The order of the fields is CDR3 length, J gene, clone size, D gene, V gene, CDR3 DNA, CDR3 protein. D genes are given only for firm matches. Part of the rows lack a size; the others show once, few, many or a class for expanded clones.

16 | TRBJ2-1 | - | TRBD2 | TRBV29-1 | TGCAGCGCGGCCGGGGGGGACCAAGGGGTTGTCCATGAGCAGTTCTTC | CSAAGGDQGVVHEQFF
15 | TRBJ1-6 | - | TRBD1 | TRBV7-9 | TGTGCCAGCAGCTTAGCGCGGACAGGGCAATCACCCCTCCACTTT | CASSLARTGQSPLHF
10 | TRBJ2-1 | - | - | TRBV20-1 | TGCAGGACACCCTACAATGAGCAGTTCTTC | CRTPYNEQFF
14 | TRBJ1-6 | - | - | TRBV27 | TGTGCCAGCAGTCCAAACAGGTTCAAGTCACCCCTCCACTTT | CASSPNRFKSPLHF
15 | TRBJ2-7 | few | TRBD1 | TRBV3-1/TRBV3-2 | TGTGCCAGCAGCCAACCGGACAGGGGGCTCCACGAGCAGTACTTC | CASSQPDRGLHEQYF
12 | TRBJ1-1 | - | - | TRBV30 | TGTGCCTGGAGCCTCTCGAGCACTGAAGCTTTCTTT | CAWSLSSTEAFF
16 | TRBJ1-3 | few | TRBD1 | TRBV7-9 | TGTGCCAGCAGCTTAATAACAGGGGGATCTGGAAACACCATATATTTT | CASSLITGGSGNTIYF
13 | TRBJ1-2 | once | - | TRBV19 | TGTGCCAGTAGTATCAACACAGCATATGGCTACACCTTC | CASSINTAYGYTF
17 | TRBJ2-2 | - | TRBD2 | TRBV6-2/TRBV6-3 | TGTGCCAGCAGCCCCCTTTTAGCGGGAGTGCGGGTCGGGGAGCTGTTTTTT | CASSPLLAGVRVGELFF
16 | TRBJ2-1 | - | - | TRBV11-2 | TGTGCCAGCAGCCTCCAGGGGCGAGGTTCCTACAATGAGCAGTTCTTC | CASSLQGRGSYNEQFF
15 | TRBJ2-5 | - | TRBD2 | TRBV4-1 | TGCGCCAGCAGCCTCGAGGAGGCTAGCGGGAGGACCCAGTACTTC | CASSLEEASGRTQYF
16 | TRBJ2-1 | - | TRBD2 | TRBV3-1/TRBV3-2 | TGTGCCAGCAGCCACAAACTAGCGGGTACCCTCGATGAGCAGTTCTTC | CASSHKLAGTLDEQFF
15 | TRBJ1-1 | - | - | TRBV5-4 | TGTGCCAGCAGCCCCGAGGCAGGGCGGAACACTGAAGCTTTCTTT | CASSPEAGRNTEAFF
14 | TRBJ2-7 | - | TRBD2 | TRBV15 | TGTGCCACCAGCAGAGTGGCTAGCGGCTACGAGCAGTACTTC | CATSRVASGYEQYF
13 | TRBJ1-2 | few | - | TRBV28 | TGTGCCAGCAGGAAATCGGGGGTGGATGGCTACACCTTC | CASRKSGVDGYTF
15 | TRBJ2-3 | - | - | TRBV5-6 | TGTGCCAGCAGCTTCGGACTTGCTAGCACAGATACGCAGTATTTT | CASSFGLASTDTQYF
14 | TRBJ1-3 | many | TRBD1 | TRBV5-1 | TGCGCCAGCAGCGTCGACAGGGCTGGAAACACCATATATTTT | CASSVDRAGNTIYF
12 | TRBJ2-4 | - | - | TRBV5-6 | TGTGCCAGCAGCTCCGGCAAAAACATTCAGTACTTC | CASSSGKNIQYF
14 | TRBJ2-7 | - | - | TRBV7-9 | TGTGCCAGCAGCTTAGGCGTTAAGACAGAGAAGCAGTACTTC | CASSLGVKTEKQYF
18 | TRBJ2-7 | - | TRBD2 | TRBV9 | TGTGCCAGCAGCGTAGGCGTAGGCCATAGCGGGAGCGCCCACGAGCAGTACTTC | CASSVGVGHSGSAHEQYF
21 | TRBJ2-2 | - | TRBD2 | TRBV30 | TGTGCCTGGAGTGCCTATCTTCCCAGGACTAGCGGATTCCTTAACACCGGGGAGCTGTTTTTT | CAWSAYLPRTSGFLNTGELFF
13 | TRBJ2-2 | - | - | TRBV7-9 | TGTGCCAGCAGCTTGGTTGTAGTCGGGGAGCTGTTTTTT | CASSLVVVGELFF
13 | TRBJ1-2 | - | TRBD1 | TRBV5-1 | TGCGCCAGCAGCCTGGACAGGGCATCTGGCTACACCTTC | CASSLDRASGYTF
16 | TRBJ2-7 | - | TRBD1 | TRBV19 | TGTGCCAGTAGTACGGGACAGCATGAAACCGACTACGAGCAGTACTTC | CASSTGQHETDYEQYF
15 | TRBJ2-1 | - | TRBD2 | TRBV7-2 | TGTGCCAGCAGCTTTTCAGCGGGAGTATGGAATGAGCAGTTCTTC | CASSFSAGVWNEQFF
14 | TRBJ2-6 | - | - | TRBV27 | TGTGCCAGCACCAACCGCAGAGGGGCCAACGTCCTGACTTTC | CASTNRRGANVLTF
14 | TRBJ1-5 | once | - | TRBV4-3 | TGCGCCAGCAGCCAGACTGGAAGCAATCAGCCCCAGCATTTT | CASSQTGSNQPQHF
17 | TRBJ1-6 | once | - | TRBV27 | TGTGCCAGCAGTTTTTTCCCCAAGAGCTCCTATAATTCACCCCTCCACTTT | CASSFFPKSSYNSPLHF
13 | TRBJ2-3 | - | TRBD2 | TRBV30 | TGTGCCTGGAGCGGACTAGAGACAGATACGCAGTATTTT | CAWSGLETDTQYF
13 | TRBJ1-2 | once | - | TRBV5-1 | TGCGCCAGCAGCTTGGCGGGAGGGGAAGGCTACACCTTC | CASSLAGGEGYTF
14 | TRBJ2-2 | - | TRBD1 | TRBV30 | TGTGCCCAGAAATGGGGACAGGGTTCCGGGGAGCTGTTTTTT | CAQKWGQGSGELFF
16 | TRBJ1-3 | - | - | TRBV6-5 | TGTGCCAGCAGTTACGACTCTCTAAGCTCTGGAAACACCATATATTTT | CASSYDSLSSGNTIYF
12 | TRBJ2-1 | - | - | TRBV3-1/TRBV3-2 | TGTGCCAGCAGCCAACTAAGGGGTGAGCAGTTCTTC | CASSQLRGEQFF
14 | TRBJ1-2 | - | - | TRBV28 | TGTGCCAGCAGTTTATCCGGGTCTAACTATGGCTACACCTTC | CASSLSGSNYGYTF
12 | TRBJ2-1 | - | - | TRBV5-1 | TGCGCCAGCAGCTCAGGGGAGCGAGAGCAGTTCTTC | CASSSGEREQFF
15 | TRBJ2-7 | - | - | TRBV6-2/TRBV6-3 | TGTGCCAGCAGTTCCCTAGCGACTGTCTCCTACGAGCAGTACTTC | CASSSLATVSYEQYF
15 | TRBJ2-5 | - | TRBD2 | TRBV6-5 | TGTGCCAGCATGGGGGCGGGAGGGCCCGGCGAGACCCAGTACTTC | CASMGAGGPGETQYF
14 | TRBJ2-1 | once | - | TRBV5-1 | TGCGCCAGCAGCTCAGGGGTACCCTACAATGAGCAGTTCTTC | CASSSGVPYNEQFF
14 | TRBJ2-3 | - | - | TRBV5-6 | TGTGCCAGCAGCTTGTTCGGTTACACAGATACGCAGTATTTT | CASSLFGYTDTQYF
17 | TRBJ1-3 | - | - | TRBV15 | TGTGCCACCAGCAGAGAGTCCCTGCTGGAGGGGGGGAACACCATATATTTT | CATSRESLLEGGNTIYF
14 | TRBJ1-4 | - | - | TRBV27 | TGTGCCAGTAGGGGGACGGCCGTTAATGAAAAACTGTTTTTT | CASRGTAVNEKLFF
15 | TRBJ1-1 | many | TRBD1 | TRBV6-2/TRBV6-3 | TGTGCCAGCAGTTCTCATAGGGGGCGGGACACTGAAGCTTTCTTT | CASSSHRGRDTEAFF
14 | TRBJ1-1 | once | - | TRBV25-1 | TGTGCCAGCAGTGGCCTGGACAGCTATAGGGAAGCTTTCTTT | CASSGLDSYREAFF
13 | TRBJ1-1 | - | - | TRBV18 | TGTGCCAGCTCACCGGCAGGGCACACTGAAGCTTTCTTT | CASSPAGHTEAFF
11 | TRBJ1-6 | - | - | TRBV25-1 | TGTGCCAGCATGAGGGCGGGGGCCCTCCACTTT | CASMRAGALHF
14 | TRBJ2-7 | once | - | TRBV7-9 | TGTGCCAGCAGCTTAACCCTACAGGCAGGCGAGCAGTACTTC | CASSLTLQAGEQYF
14 | TRBJ1-1 | - | - | TRBV18 | TGTGCCAGCTCACCGGACAGCTTGAACACTGAAGCTTTCTTT | CASSPDSLNTEAFF
16 | TRBJ1-2 | - | TRBD1 | TRBV28 | TGTGCCAGCCGTCAGGGATTGGGGACAGGGGGCTATGGCTACACCTTC | CASRQGLGTGGYGYTF
13 | TRBJ2-7 | - | TRBD2 | TRBV28 | TGTGCCATCGGGACTAGCGGGAGCTACGAGCAGTACTTC | CAIGTSGSYEQYF